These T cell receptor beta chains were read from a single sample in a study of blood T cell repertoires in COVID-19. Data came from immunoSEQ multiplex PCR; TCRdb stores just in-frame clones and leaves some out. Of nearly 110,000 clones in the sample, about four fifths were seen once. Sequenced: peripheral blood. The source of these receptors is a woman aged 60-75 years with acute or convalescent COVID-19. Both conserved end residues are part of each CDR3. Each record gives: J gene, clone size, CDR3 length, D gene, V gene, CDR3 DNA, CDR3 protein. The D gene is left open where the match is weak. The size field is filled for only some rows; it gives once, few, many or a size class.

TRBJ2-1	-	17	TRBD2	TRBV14	TGTGCCAGCAGCCCCGGGACTAGTCAGGTTAATTACAATGAGCAGTTCTTC	CASSPGTSQVNYNEQFF
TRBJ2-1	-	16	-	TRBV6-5	TGTGCCAGCAGTTACTCCGCGGCCCCAACCCCCCATGAGCAGTTCTTC	CASSYSAAPTPHEQFF
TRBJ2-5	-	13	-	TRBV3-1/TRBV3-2	TGTGCCAGCAGCCAATACTCTGAAGAGACCCAGTACTTC	CASSQYSEETQYF
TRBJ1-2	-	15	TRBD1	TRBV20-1	TGCAGTGCTAGTTTATTCGGACAGGCCGGGTTTGGCTACACCTTC	CSASLFGQAGFGYTF
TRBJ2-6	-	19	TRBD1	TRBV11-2	TGTGCCAGCAGTCACGATCTACGGGACAGGGTCTCTGGGGCCAACGTCCTGACTTTC	CASSHDLRDRVSGANVLTF
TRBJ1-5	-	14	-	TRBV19	TGTGCCAGTAGTCCGGGACATGCGGCCTGGCCCCAGCATTTT	CASSPGHAAWPQHF
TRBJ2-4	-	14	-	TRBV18	TGTGCCAGCTCACCTGGAGAAGCCAAAAACATTCAGTACTTC	CASSPGEAKNIQYF
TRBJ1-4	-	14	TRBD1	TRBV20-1	TGCAGTGCTAGTTTTCGGCAGGGGGATGAAAAACTGTTTTTT	CSASFRQGDEKLFF
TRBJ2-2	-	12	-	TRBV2	TGTGCCAGCAGCCCAAACACCGGGGAGCTGTTTTTT	CASSPNTGELFF
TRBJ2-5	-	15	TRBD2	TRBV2	TGTGCCAGCAAGGTTGGGATAGCGGGACTAGAGACCCAGTACTTC	CASKVGIAGLETQYF
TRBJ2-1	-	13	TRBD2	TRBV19	TGTGCCAGTAGTATGAGGGAGGGCGGTGAGCAGTTCTTC	CASSMREGGEQFF
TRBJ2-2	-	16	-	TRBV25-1	TGTGCCAGCAGTGAATCTGTCAGGACGAACACCGGGGAGCTGTTTTTT	CASSESVRTNTGELFF
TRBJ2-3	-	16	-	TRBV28	TGTGCCAGCCTAGGTCTTGACAGGCAGAGCACAGATACGCAGTATTTT	CASLGLDRQSTDTQYF
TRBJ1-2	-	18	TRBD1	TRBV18	TGTGCCAGCTCACCAAATTGGACAGGGGGCAAAGAAGGCTATGGCTACACCTTC	CASSPNWTGGKEGYGYTF
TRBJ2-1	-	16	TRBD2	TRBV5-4	TGTGCCAGCAGCTTGGCCCTAGCGGGAGGGCTAGCTGAGCAGTTCTTC	CASSLALAGGLAEQFF
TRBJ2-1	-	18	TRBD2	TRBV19	TGTGCCAGTAGTATTTGGGCTAGCGGGAGGGCCGGAAACAATGAGCAGTTCTTC	CASSIWASGRAGNNEQFF
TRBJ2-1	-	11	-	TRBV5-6	TGTGCCAGCAGCACGGACAATGAGCAGTTCTTC	CASSTDNEQFF
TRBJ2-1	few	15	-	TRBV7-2	TGTGCCAGCACCTTCGGGACTCTTTATCACAATGAGCAGTTCTTC	CASTFGTLYHNEQFF
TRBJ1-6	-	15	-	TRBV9	TGTGCCAGCAGCGTAGATTGGAGCATAAATTCACCCCTCCACTTT	CASSVDWSINSPLHF
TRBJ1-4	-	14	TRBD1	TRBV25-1	TGTGCCAGCACTGAGGCAGGGGGAGTGGAAAAACTGTTTTTT	CASTEAGGVEKLFF
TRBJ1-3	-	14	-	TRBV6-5	TGTGCCAGCGTACCACTGAGCTCTGGAAACACCATATATTTT	CASVPLSSGNTIYF
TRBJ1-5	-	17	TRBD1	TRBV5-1	TGCGCCAGCAGCTCCCTGCGGGACAGGGGGCGGAATCAGCCCCAGCATTTT	CASSSLRDRGRNQPQHF
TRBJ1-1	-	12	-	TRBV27	TGTGCCAGCAGTTTATCCCAGGGTACAGCTTTCTTT	CASSLSQGTAFF
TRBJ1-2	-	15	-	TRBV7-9	TGTGCCAGCAGCTTACAGGGCGACTCATTGTATGGCTACACCTTC	CASSLQGDSLYGYTF
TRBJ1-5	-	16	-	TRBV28	TGTGCCAGCAGCTCAGGGATCGAATATAGCAATCAGCCCCAGCATTTT	CASSSGIEYSNQPQHF
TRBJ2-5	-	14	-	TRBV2	TGTGCCAGCAGACAACTAGTGTACCAAGAGACCCAGTACTTC	CASRQLVYQETQYF
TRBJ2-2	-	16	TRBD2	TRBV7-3	TGTGCCAGCAGCCCGGGACTAGCGGGAGGCCCCGGGGAGCTGTTTTTT	CASSPGLAGGPGELFF
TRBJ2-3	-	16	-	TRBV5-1	TGCGCCAGCAGCACCGGGCTGCAGGGAATCACAGATACGCAGTATTTT	CASSTGLQGITDTQYF
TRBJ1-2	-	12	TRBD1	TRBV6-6	TGTGCCAGCAGGAGGACAGGGTATGGCTACACCTTC	CASRRTGYGYTF
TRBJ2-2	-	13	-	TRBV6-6	TGTGCCAGCACTAGCAGGAACACCGGGGAGCTGTTTTTT	CASTSRNTGELFF
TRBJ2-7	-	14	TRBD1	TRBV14	TGTGCCAGCAGCCAACACAGGGGTATTGGGGAGCAGTACTTC	CASSQHRGIGEQYF
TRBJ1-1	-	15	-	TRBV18	TGTGCCAGCTCACCAGGTACGGGTCACGCCACTGAAGCTTTCTTT	CASSPGTGHATEAFF
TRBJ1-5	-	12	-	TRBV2	TGTGCCAGCAGAGGGGGTAGTCAGCCCCAGCATTTT	CASRGGSQPQHF
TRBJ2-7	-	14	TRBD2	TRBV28	TGTGCCAGCAGTTTTTCTAGCGGGAGAGGCGAGCAGTACTTC	CASSFSSGRGEQYF
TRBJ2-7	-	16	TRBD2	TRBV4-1	TGCGCCAGCAGCCAAGCTCTAGCGGGGGCCTCCTACGAGCAGTACTTC	CASSQALAGASYEQYF
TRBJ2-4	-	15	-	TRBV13	TGTGCCAGCAGCACACCCCAGGGTATCGGAAACATTCAGTACTTC	CASSTPQGIGNIQYF
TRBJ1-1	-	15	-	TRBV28	TGTGCCAGCAGTTTCTCCGGGACACCGAACACTGAAGCTTTCTTT	CASSFSGTPNTEAFF
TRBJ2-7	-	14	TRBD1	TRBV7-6	TGTGCCAGCAGCCCGAGGACAGGGCCCTACGAGCAGTACTTC	CASSPRTGPYEQYF
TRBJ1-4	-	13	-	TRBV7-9	TGTGCCAGCAGCGCGACATGGAATGAAAAACTGTTTTTT	CASSATWNEKLFF
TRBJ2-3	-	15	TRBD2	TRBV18	TGTGCCAGCTCACCAGCGGGACTAGCGGGAGATACGCAGTATTTT	CASSPAGLAGDTQYF
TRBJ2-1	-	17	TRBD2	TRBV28	TGTGCCAGCAGTTTCCCTAGCGGGAGTCCCCTTTACAATGAGCAGTTCTTC	CASSFPSGSPLYNEQFF
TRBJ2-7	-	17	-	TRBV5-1	TGCGCCAGCAGCTTGGCAACCCGGGATAGCGGTAGCTACGAGCAGTACTTC	CASSLATRDSGSYEQYF
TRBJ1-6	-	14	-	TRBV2	TGTGCCAGCCAGTCGGACAGCGAAGGTTCACCCCTCCACTTT	CASQSDSEGSPLHF
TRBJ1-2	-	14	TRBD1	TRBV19	TGTGCCAGTAGCCTTCAGACAGGGTACCATGGCTACACCTTC	CASSLQTGYHGYTF
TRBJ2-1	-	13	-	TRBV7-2	TGTGCCAGCAGCGCCTCGGCGGCAAATGAGCAGTTCTTC	CASSASAANEQFF
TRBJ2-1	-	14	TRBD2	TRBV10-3	TGTGCCATCAGCAACGGGGGGGCCTACAATGAGCAGTTCTTC	CAISNGGAYNEQFF
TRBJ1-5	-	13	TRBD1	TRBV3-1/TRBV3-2	TGTGCCAGCAGCCCCCAGGGGGCCCAGCCCCAGCATTTT	CASSPQGAQPQHF
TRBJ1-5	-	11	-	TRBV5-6	TGTGCCAGCAGCTTGACACAGCCCCAGCATTTT	CASSLTQPQHF
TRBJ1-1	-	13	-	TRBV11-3	TGTGCCAGCAGCCAGGACAGGAACACTGAAGCTTTCTTT	CASSQDRNTEAFF
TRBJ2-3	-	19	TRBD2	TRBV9	TGTGCCAGCAGCGTAGAAGGGGGGACTAGCGGGACTAGCACAGATACGCAGTATTTT	CASSVEGGTSGTSTDTQYF
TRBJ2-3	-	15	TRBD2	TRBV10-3	TGTGCCATCAGTGAGGTTGCTAGCGGGACAGATACGCAGTATTTT	CAISEVASGTDTQYF